Listed below are T cell receptor beta chains from one sample, sequenced in a study of blood T cell repertoires in COVID-19. This table comes from immunoSEQ multiplex PCR, and its TCRdb copy is limited to in-frame clones, with some not included. The sample lists 90,000 to 120,000 clones; under 80% were seen once. The sequenced sample consisted of peripheral blood. These receptors came from a man in his 70s with active or convalescent COVID-19. Each CDR3 is given with its conserved first and last residue. D genes are given only for firm matches. Clone size is given for some rows only: seen once, a few or many times, or a class if the clone is expanded.

abundance,d_gene,v_gene,j_gene,CDR3nt,CDR3aa
once,.,TRBV5-1,TRBJ1-1,TGCGCCAGCAGCTTGGCCGTGGGAGGGGGCACTGAAGCTTTCTTT,CASSLAVGGGTEAFF
few,TRBD2,TRBV5-1,TRBJ2-2,TGCGCCAGCAGCTTGGTGGGGACTAGCGGGCTGAACACCGGGGAGCTGTTTTTT,CASSLVGTSGLNTGELFF
.,.,TRBV28,TRBJ2-7,TGTGCCAGCAGTTTTCGGCGACTACAAATCTACGAGCAGTACTTC,CASSFRRLQIYEQYF
.,.,TRBV6-5,TRBJ1-1,TGTGCCAGCAGGGGGAGGGGTCCGAACACTGAAGCTTTCTTT,CASRGRGPNTEAFF
once,.,TRBV28,TRBJ2-2,TGTGCCAGCAGCTCCCCCGAGGGGGGGCGCACCGGGGAGCTGTTTTTT,CASSSPEGGRTGELFF
.,TRBD1,TRBV5-6,TRBJ2-3,TGTGCCAGCAGCCCTGGACAGGGGGCGGCTTATACGCAGTATTTT,CASSPGQGAAYTQYF
.,TRBD2,TRBV14,TRBJ2-1,TGTGCCAGCAGCCAAGAGGGGATGCGACTAGCGGGAGATGGGCAGTTCTTC,CASSQEGMRLAGDGQFF
.,TRBD1,TRBV5-4,TRBJ1-6,TGTGCGACGGGTGGTAGGGGGCCTTCACCCCTCCACTTT,CATGGRGPSPLHF
few,TRBD1,TRBV28,TRBJ1-2,TGTGCCAGCAGACAAGGACAGGGGGCGATGGGCTACACCTTC,CASRQGQGAMGYTF
.,TRBD1,TRBV4-2,TRBJ1-1,TGTGCCAGCAGTCAGACTTTAGGGGGCACCACTGAAGCTTTCTTT,CASSQTLGGTTEAFF
.,.,TRBV5-1,TRBJ2-3,TGCGCCAGCAGCTTGGTGGCAGGGGGCACAGATACGCAGTATTTT,CASSLVAGGTDTQYF
.,.,TRBV7-9,TRBJ2-7,TGTGCCAGCAGTCCCCTCTCCTACGAGCAGTACTTC,CASSPLSYEQYF
.,TRBD2,TRBV6-5,TRBJ2-7,TGTGCCAGCAGTTACAAGGGACTAGGGCCTTACGAGCAGTACTTC,CASSYKGLGPYEQYF
once,.,TRBV4-2,TRBJ1-5,TGTGCCAGCAGCCAAGATCCCGGACAGAATCAGCCCCAGCATTTT,CASSQDPGQNQPQHF
few,TRBD1,TRBV4-1,TRBJ1-1,TGCGCCAGCAGCCTGGGGGGACAGGGGTACACTGAAGCTTTCTTT,CASSLGGQGYTEAFF
few,.,TRBV5-1,TRBJ1-2,TGCGCCAGCAGCTTGTCGGGTAACTATGGCTACACCTTC,CASSLSGNYGYTF
.,.,TRBV6-5,TRBJ2-5,TGTGCCAGCAGCCCAAGGGGGCGGGGAGAGACCCAGTACTTC,CASSPRGRGETQYF
.,TRBD1,TRBV2,TRBJ1-6,TGTGCCAGCAGTAGCTGGACAGGGAGCTCCTATAATTCACCCCTCCACTTT,CASSSWTGSSYNSPLHF